Listed here are 9 T cell receptor beta chains from one sample, sequenced in a study of blood T cell dynamics during melanoma immunotherapy. This sample's time point: week 3, after first cycle of checkpoint inhibitor. Using immunoSEQ multiplex PCR, the repertoire was profiled, and TCRdb retains in-frame clones only, with some absent. In the table there are 9,500 to 15,000 clones, 88% of which are singletons. Specimen: blood, collected from a patient treated with checkpoint blockade. These receptors were obtained from a human donor with melanoma.

The chain employs TRBV7-9 and TRBJ2-5; tentative D call: TRBD2 (6 bases). The CDR3 is 15 amino acids. V was shortened by 5 bases and J by 4 bases, with 17 bases between the two germline ends. Germline V gene data show CDR1 as SEHNR and CDR2 as FQNEAQ (reference sequence). The CDR3, as DNA: TGTGCCAGCAGCGGGGCGGTCCTGGGGGGAGAGACCCAGTACTTC. Protein: CASSGAVLGGETQYF. Filled out from reference TRBV7-9 and TRBJ2-5, the complete variable domain reads DTGVSQNPRHKITKRGQNVTFRCDPISEHNRLYWYRQTLGQGPEFLTYFQNEAQLEKSRLLSDRFSAERPKGSFSTLEIQRTEQGDSAMYLCASSGAVLGGETQYFGPGTRLLVL.

This clone was seen a few times. The J gene is TRBJ2-3, the V gene TRBV7-7, with no clear D. The CDR3 length is 14 residues. Germline assignment: CDR1 SSHAT and CDR2 FNYEAQ (reference sequence). Trimming took off 1 base at V and 1 base at J, with 6 bases between the two ends. The DNA of the CDR3 is TGTGCCAGCAGCTTAGGGGCAGGCACAGATACGCAGTATTTT. It codes for CASSLGAGTDTQYF.

The V call is TRBV7-9, the J call TRBJ2-1; 8 nucleotides align to TRBD1. The V segment lost 5 bases and the J segment 0 bases; nucleotides outside the gene matches: 3. This CDR3 has 15 amino acids. In germline, CDR1 is SEHNR, CDR2 FQNEAQ (reference sequence). The chain's CDR3 is CASSNDRGSYNEQFF. The CDR3, as DNA: TGTGCCAGCAGCAACGACAGGGGCTCCTACAATGAGCAGTTCTTC.

V usage is TRBV7-3 and J usage is TRBJ2-1, with no clear D. Germline V gives CDR1 SGHTA, CDR2 FQGTGA. V was trimmed by 1 base and J by 9 bases, leaving 10 bases between them. The CDR3 is 13 residues long. The DNA for the CDR3 is TGTGCCAGCAGCTTAAATGGAGTCTTTGAGCAGTTCTTC. It translates to CASSLNGVFEQFF.

This chain links TRBV9 with TRBJ2-3, with 10 bases aligning to TRBD2. CDR3 length equals 20 residues. V shed 0 bases, J shed 2 bases, and the junction held 15 bases outside the gene matches. Per the germline V gene, CDR1 is SGDLS and CDR2 is YYNGEE. The CDR3 sequence: CASSVEASGGPPLSTDTQYF. The CDR3 DNA is TGTGCCAGCAGCGTAGAGGCTAGCGGGGGCCCACCCTTATCCACAGATACGCAGTATTTT. The full variable domain, with the rest looked up from reference TRBV9 and TRBJ2-3, is DSGVTQTPKHLITATGQRVTLRCSPRSGDLSVYWYQQSLDQGLQFLIQYYNGEERAKGNILERFSAQQFPDLHSELNLSSLELGDSALYFCASSVEASGGPPLSTDTQYFGPGTRLTVL.

The chain carries TRBV6-1 and TRBJ1-2; TRBD1 is a possible D gene (6 bases). V dropped 6 bases and J dropped 0 bases, with 11 bases sitting between them. Per germline, CDR1 MNHNS and CDR2 SASEGT. The CDR3 sequence is 14 residues long. The CDR3 DNA follows: TGTGCCAGCAGAAAGACAGGAGCTAACTATGGCTACACCTTC. Translating it yields CASRKTGANYGYTF.

The V gene is TRBV19, the J gene TRBJ2-1; D remains unclear. The V end was cut by 9 bases, the J end by 0 bases, with 12 bases between. Germline values: CDR1 LNHDA, CDR2 SQIVND (reference sequence). There are 14 residues in the CDR3. CDR3 amino acids: CASSTVYSYNEQFF. Here the CDR3 DNA reads TGTGCCAGCTCAACAGTGTACTCCTACAATGAGCAGTTCTTC.

A single count supports this clone. The CDR3, as DNA: TGTGCCAGCAGCTTGGATGGCCGGGGCCGCACAGATACGCAGTATTTT. Its translation is CASSLDGRGRTDTQYF. V usage is TRBV5-4 and J usage is TRBJ2-3; perhaps D is TRBD1 or TRBD2 (5 bases each). CDR1 is SGHNT, CDR2 YYREEE, per germline (reference sequence). Trimming removed 0 bases at V and 1 base at J, with 12 bases between. There are 16 residues in the CDR3.

CDR3 region: CARAQRYSNQPQHF. The CDR3 DNA is TGTGCCAGGGCCCAACGGTATAGCAATCAGCCCCAGCATTTT. This chain uses TRBV7-9 with TRBJ1-5; no definite D call. The CDR3 is made up of 14 amino acids. With 9 bases removed from V and 0 bases from J, the gap between germline ends came to 12 bases. The germline V gene has CDR1 SEHNR and CDR2 FQNEAQ (reference sequence).